This T cell receptor beta chain was captured by sequencing in a study of blood T cell repertoires in COVID-19. This table comes from immunoSEQ multiplex PCR, and its TCRdb copy is limited to in-frame clones, with some not included. The sample has about 100,000 clones, about 86% seen once; the top ten hold roughly 3%. The CDR3 runs to 14 residues. J gave up 8 bases and V 3 bases, and 6 bases lay outside the gene matches. Germline V gives CDR1 SGHRS, CDR2 YFSETQ. Recovered status in Cohort 3 required two negative PCRs, clearance, or symptom resolution. The sequence was obtained from a woman aged 45-60 years who had recovered from COVID-19. The sequenced material came from PBMCs or T cells enriched from blood (not recorded which). The V gene is TRBV5-1, the J gene TRBJ1-4; TRBD1 matches at 8 bases. CDR3 amino acids: CASSSGTGGEKLFF. The CDR3 DNA follows: TGCGCCAGCAGCTCCGGGACAGGAGGGGAAAAACTGTTTTTT. Using reference TRBV5-1 and TRBJ1-4 for the parts outside the CDR3, the full variable domain is KAGVTQTPRYLIKTRGQQVTLSCSPISGHRSVSWYQQTPGQGLQFLFEYFSETQRNKGNFPGRFSGRQFSNSRSEMNVSTLELGDSALYLCASSSGTGGEKLFFGSGTQLSVL.